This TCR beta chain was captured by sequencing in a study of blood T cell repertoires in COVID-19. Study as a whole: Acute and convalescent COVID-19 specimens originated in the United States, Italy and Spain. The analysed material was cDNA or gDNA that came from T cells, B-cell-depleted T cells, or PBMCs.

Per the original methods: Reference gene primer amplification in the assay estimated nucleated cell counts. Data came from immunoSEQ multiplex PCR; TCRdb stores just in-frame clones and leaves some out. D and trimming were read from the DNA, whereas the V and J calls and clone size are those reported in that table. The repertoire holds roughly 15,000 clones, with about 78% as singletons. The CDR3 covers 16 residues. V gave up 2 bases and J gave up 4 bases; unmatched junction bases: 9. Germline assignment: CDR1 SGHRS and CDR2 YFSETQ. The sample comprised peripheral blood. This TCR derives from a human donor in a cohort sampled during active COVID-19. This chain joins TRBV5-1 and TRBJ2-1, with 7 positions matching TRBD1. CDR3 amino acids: CASSFPRQDRYNEQFF. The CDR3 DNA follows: TGCGCCAGCAGCTTTCCCCGTCAGGACAGGTACAATGAGCAGTTCTTC.